Listed below are T cell receptor beta chains from one sample, sequenced in a study of blood T cell repertoires in COVID-19. Method: immunoSEQ multiplex PCR; TCRdb's copy keeps in-frame clones and lacks some. The table shows 90,000 to 150,000 clones, with 85% occurring only once. Material for sequencing was peripheral blood. These receptors were obtained from an elderly man with acute or convalescent COVID-19. Both conserved end residues are part of each CDR3. A D gene is named only where the DNA matches it firmly. Not all rows give a size; the values are once, few, many and, for expanded clones, a class.

v_call: TRBV3-1/TRBV3-2
j_call: TRBJ2-7
d_call: .
clone_size: .
cdr3_aa: CASSQGLVGEQYF
cdr3_nt: TGTGCCAGCAGCCAAGGACTAGTCGGGGAGCAGTACTTC

v_call: TRBV12-3/TRBV12-4
j_call: TRBJ1-1
d_call: TRBD1
clone_size: .
cdr3_aa: CASSRQGWEAFF
cdr3_nt: TGTGCCAGCAGCCGACAGGGATGGGAAGCTTTCTTT

v_call: TRBV4-2
j_call: TRBJ2-3
d_call: .
clone_size: .
cdr3_aa: CATGARGDTQYF
cdr3_nt: TGTGCCACTGGCGCTAGGGGAGATACGCAGTATTTT

v_call: TRBV19
j_call: TRBJ2-1
d_call: .
clone_size: .
cdr3_aa: CASSIEGGTKTYNEQFF
cdr3_nt: TGTGCCAGTAGTATAGAAGGCGGGACGAAAACGTACAATGAGCAGTTCTTC

v_call: TRBV30
j_call: TRBJ1-5
d_call: .
clone_size: .
cdr3_aa: CAWTTDKGQPQHF
cdr3_nt: TGTGCCTGGACTACGGACAAGGGTCAGCCCCAGCATTTT

v_call: TRBV19
j_call: TRBJ1-2
d_call: TRBD1
clone_size: .
cdr3_aa: CASSIFRAGGEWNGYTF
cdr3_nt: TGTGCCAGTAGTATCTTTCGGGCAGGGGGCGAGTGGAATGGCTACACCTTC

v_call: TRBV18
j_call: TRBJ2-7
d_call: .
clone_size: .
cdr3_aa: CASSPPAGGTYEQYF
cdr3_nt: TGTGCCAGCTCACCACCGGCAGGCGGGACCTACGAGCAGTACTTC

v_call: TRBV27
j_call: TRBJ1-2
d_call: TRBD1
clone_size: .
cdr3_aa: CASSPRQGWAGYTF
cdr3_nt: TGTGCCAGCAGTCCCCGACAGGGATGGGCTGGCTACACCTTC

v_call: TRBV6-5
j_call: TRBJ2-7
d_call: .
clone_size: once
cdr3_aa: CASSPFLTVSYEQYF
cdr3_nt: TGTGCCAGCAGTCCCTTCCTCACAGTCTCCTACGAGCAGTACTTC

v_call: TRBV27
j_call: TRBJ2-5
d_call: .
clone_size: .
cdr3_aa: CGGEETQYF
cdr3_nt: TGTGGGGGGGAAGAGACCCAGTACTTC

v_call: TRBV19
j_call: TRBJ1-1
d_call: TRBD1
clone_size: .
cdr3_aa: CASSEQGGNTEAFF
cdr3_nt: TGTGCCAGTAGTGAACAGGGGGGGAACACTGAAGCTTTCTTT